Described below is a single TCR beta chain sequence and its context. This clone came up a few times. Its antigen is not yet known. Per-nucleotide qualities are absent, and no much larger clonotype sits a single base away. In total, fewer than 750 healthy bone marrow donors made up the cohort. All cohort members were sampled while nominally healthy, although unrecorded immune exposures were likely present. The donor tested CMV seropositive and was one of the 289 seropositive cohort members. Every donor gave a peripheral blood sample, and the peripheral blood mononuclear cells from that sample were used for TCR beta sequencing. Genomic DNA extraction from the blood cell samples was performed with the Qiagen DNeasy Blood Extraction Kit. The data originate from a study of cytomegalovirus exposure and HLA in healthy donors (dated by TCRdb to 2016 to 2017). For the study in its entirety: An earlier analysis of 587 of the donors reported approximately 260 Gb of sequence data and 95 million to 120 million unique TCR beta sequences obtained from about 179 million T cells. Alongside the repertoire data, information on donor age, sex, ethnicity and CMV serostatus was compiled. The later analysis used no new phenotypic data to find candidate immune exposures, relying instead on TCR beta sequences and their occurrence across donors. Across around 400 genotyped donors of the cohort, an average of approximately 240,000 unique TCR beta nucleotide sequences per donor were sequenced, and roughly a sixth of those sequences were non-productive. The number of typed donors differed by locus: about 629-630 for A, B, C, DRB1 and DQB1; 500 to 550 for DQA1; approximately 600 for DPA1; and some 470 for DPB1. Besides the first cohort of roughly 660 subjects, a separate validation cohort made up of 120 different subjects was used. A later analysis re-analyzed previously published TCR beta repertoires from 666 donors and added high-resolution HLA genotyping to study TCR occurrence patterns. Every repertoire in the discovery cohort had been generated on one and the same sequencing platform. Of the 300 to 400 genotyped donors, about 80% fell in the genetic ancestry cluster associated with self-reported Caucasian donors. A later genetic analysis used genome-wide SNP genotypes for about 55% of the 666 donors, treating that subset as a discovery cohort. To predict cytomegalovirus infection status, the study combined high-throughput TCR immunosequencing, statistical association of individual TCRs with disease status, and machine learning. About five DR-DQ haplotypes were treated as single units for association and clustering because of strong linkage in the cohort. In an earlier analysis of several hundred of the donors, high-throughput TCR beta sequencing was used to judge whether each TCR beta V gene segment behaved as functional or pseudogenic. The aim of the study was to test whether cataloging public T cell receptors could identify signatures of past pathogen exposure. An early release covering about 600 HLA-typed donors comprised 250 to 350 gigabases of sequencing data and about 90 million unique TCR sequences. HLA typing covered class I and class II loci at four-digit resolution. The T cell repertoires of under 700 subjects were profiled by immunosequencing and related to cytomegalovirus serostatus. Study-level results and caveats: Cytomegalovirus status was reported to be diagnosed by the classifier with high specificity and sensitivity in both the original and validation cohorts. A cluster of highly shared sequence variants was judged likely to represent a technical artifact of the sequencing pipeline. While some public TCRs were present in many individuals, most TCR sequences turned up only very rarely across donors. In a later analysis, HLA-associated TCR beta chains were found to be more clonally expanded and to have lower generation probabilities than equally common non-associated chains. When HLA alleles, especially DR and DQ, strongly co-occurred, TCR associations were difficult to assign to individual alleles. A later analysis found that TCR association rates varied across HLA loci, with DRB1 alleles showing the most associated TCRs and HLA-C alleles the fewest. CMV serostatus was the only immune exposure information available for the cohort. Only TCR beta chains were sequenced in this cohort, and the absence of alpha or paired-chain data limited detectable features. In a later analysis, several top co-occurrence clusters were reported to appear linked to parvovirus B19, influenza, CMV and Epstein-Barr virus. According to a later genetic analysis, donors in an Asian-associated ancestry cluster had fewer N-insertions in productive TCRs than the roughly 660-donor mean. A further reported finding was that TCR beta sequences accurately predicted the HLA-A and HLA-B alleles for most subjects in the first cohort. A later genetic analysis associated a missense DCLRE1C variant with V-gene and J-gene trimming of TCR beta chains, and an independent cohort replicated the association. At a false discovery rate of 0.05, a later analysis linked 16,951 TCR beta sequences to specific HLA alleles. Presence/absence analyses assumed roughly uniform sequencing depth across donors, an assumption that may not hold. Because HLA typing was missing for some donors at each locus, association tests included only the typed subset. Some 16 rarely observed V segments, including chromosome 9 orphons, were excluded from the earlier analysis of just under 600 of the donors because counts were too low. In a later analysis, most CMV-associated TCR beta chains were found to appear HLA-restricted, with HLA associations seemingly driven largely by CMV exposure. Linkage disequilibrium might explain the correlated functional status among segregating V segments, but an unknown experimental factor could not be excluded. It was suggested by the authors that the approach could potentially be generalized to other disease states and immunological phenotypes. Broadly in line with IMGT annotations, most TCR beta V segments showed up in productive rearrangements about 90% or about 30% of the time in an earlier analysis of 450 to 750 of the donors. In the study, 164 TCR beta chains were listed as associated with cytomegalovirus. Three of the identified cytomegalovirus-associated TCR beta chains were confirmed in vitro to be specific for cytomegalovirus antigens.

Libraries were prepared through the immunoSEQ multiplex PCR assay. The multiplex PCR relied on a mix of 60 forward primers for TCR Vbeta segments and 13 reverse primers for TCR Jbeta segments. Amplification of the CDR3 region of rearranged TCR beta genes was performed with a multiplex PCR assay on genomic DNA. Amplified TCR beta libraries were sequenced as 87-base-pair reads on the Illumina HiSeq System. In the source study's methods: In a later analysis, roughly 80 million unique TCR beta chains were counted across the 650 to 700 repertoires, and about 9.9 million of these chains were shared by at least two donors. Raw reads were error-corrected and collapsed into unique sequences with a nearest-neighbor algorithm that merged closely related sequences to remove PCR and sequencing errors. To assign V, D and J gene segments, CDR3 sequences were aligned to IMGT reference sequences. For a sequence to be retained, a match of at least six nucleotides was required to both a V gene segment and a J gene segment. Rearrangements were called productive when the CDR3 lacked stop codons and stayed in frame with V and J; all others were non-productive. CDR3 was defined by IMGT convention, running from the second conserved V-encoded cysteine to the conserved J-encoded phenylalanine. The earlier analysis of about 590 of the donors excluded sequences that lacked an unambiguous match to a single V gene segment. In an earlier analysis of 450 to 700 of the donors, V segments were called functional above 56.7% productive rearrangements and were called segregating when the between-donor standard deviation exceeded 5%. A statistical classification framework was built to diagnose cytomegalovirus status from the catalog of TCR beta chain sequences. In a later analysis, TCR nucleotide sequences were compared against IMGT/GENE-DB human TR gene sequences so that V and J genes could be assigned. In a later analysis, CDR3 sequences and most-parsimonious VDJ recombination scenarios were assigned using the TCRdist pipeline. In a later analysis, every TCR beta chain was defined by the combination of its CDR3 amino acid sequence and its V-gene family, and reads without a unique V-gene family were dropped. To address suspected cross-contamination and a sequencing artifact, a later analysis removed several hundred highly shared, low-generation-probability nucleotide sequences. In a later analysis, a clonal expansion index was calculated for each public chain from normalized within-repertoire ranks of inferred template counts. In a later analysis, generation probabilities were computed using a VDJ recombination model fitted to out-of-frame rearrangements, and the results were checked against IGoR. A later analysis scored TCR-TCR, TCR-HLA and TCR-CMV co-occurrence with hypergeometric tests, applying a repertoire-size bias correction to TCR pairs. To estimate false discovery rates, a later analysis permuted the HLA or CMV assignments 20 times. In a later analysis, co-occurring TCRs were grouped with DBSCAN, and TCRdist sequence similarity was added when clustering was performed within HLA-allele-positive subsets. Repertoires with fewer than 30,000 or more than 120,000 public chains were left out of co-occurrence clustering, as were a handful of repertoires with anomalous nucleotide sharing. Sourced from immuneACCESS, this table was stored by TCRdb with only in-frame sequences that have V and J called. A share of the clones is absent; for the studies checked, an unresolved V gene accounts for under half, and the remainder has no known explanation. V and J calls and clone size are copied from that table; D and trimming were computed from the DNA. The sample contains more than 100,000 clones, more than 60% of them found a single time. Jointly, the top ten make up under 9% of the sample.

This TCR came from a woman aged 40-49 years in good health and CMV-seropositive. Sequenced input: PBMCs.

The CDR3 reads CASSLGQGAYEQYF. The nucleotides are TGCGCCAGCAGCTTGGGACAGGGGGCTTACGAGCAGTACTTC. The V and J genes are TRBV5-1 and TRBJ2-7; 10 central bases correspond to TRBD1. The V end gives up 0 bases and the J end 4 bases, leaving 1 base in the junction not matched to a gene. From the germline V gene, CDR1 is SGHRS and CDR2 is YFSETQ. The CDR3 covers 14 residues, taking in both the cysteine and the phenylalanine. Of the read, only the CDR3 DNA is kept; its 42 bases are in frame from base 1.